The 27 T cell receptor beta chains listed next were all sequenced from one sample in a study of human T cells and chemical hapten exposure. Time point described: patch test 1, 2 weeks after DPC sensitization. Treatment defined: therapeutic diphenylcyclopropenone sensitization with weekly scalp DPC. TCRdb passed the RACE reads through MiXCR, listing each CDR3 protein once. Among about 380,000 distinct CDR3 sequences, roughly 4.8% were seen once, and the ten largest hold roughly 2.4%. The specimen comprised whole blood, sampled in connection with sensitization to the hapten diphenylcyclopropenone (DPC). These receptors were obtained from a woman between 50 and 59 years old with alopecia areata. Some clones in this sample may be carry-over from other donors' samples.

This clonotype was detected many times. This chain links TRBV5-1 with TRBJ2-3; D remains unclear. The germline gives CDR1 SGHRS, CDR2 YFSETQ. The CDR3 is made up of 13 amino acids. Between the trimmed V and J ends, which lost 3 bases and 5 bases, there was a span of 10 bases. Written as DNA, the CDR3 is TGCGCCAGCAGCTGGATTGCCGGAGATACGCAGTATTTT. Translating it yields CASSWIAGDTQYF. The variable domain in full, completed from reference TRBV5-1 and TRBJ2-3, reads KAGVTQTPRYLIKTRGQQVTLSCSPISGHRSVSWYQQTPGQGLQFLFEYFSETQRNKGNFPGRFSGRQFSNSRSEMNVSTLELGDSALYLCASSWIAGDTQYFGPGTRLTVL.

This clonotype was recorded at least ten times. This chain uses TRBV6-1 with TRBJ1-2; D is perhaps TRBD1 (6 bases). Trimming took off 4 bases at V and 5 bases at J, with 17 bases between the two ends. There are 15 residues in the CDR3. Per the germline V gene, CDR1 is MNHNS and CDR2 is SASEGT. In DNA form, the CDR3 reads TGTGCCAGCAGTGGGGGACACGGTCAGTATTATGGCTACACCTTC. Translating gives CASSGGHGQYYGYTF.

This clonotype was seen at least ten times. The genes are TRBV2 and TRBJ1-1; TRBD1 matches 7 bases. Germline-derived CDR1 and CDR2 are SNHLY and FYNNEI. With 4 bases clipped from V and 6 bases from J, the junction kept 14 bases outside the gene matches. The CDR3 is 16 amino acids. CDR3 DNA sequence: TGTGCCAGCAGTGTAGCCGGTGGAGGGGGCTGGGCTGAAGCTTTCTTT. This encodes CASSVAGGGGWAEAFF. Full variable domain (rest looked up from reference TRBV2 and TRBJ1-1): EPEVTQTPSHQVTQMGQEVILRCVPISNHLYFYWYRQILGQKVEFLVSFYNNEISEKSEIFDDQFSVERPDGSNFTLKIRSTKLEDSAMYFCASSVAGGGGWAEAFFGQGTRLTVV.

This clonotype was recorded a few times. V is TRBV6-6 and J is TRBJ1-5; the match to TRBD1 covers 9 bases. Germline values: CDR1 MNHNY, CDR2 SVGAGI (reference sequence). The junction had 8 bases not matched to a gene; V was cut back by 7 bases and J by 4 bases. The CDR3 is made up of 15 amino acids. The CDR3 nucleotides are TGTGCCAGCATTCCCAACAGGGGGCAGAATCAGCCCCAGCATTTT. It specifies CASIPNRGQNQPQHF.

This clonotype was recorded at least ten times. V gene TRBV10-3 combines with J gene TRBJ2-5, with D unclear. With 2 bases removed from V and 2 bases from J, the gap between germline ends came to 9 bases. CDR1 is ENHRY and CDR2 is SYGVKD in the germline V gene. CDR3 length: 14 amino acids. CDR3 loop: CAISESWGQETQYF. DNA of the CDR3: TGTGCCATCAGTGAGAGCTGGGGACAAGAGACCCAGTACTTC.

The CDR3 DNA sequence: TGTGCCAGCACCACTGGGACAGACTATGGCTACACCTTC. The encoded protein is CASTTGTDYGYTF. The rearrangement joins TRBV6-2 or TRBV6-3 to TRBJ1-2, with 7 bases that match TRBD1. This CDR3 comprises 13 residues. Germline V lookup: CDR1 MNHEY, CDR2 SVGEGT. V was clipped by 7 bases and J by 3 bases; unmatched bases: 5.

The table lists this clonotype with many counts. The V call is TRBV7-9, the J call TRBJ1-1; 7 nucleotides match TRBD1. Per germline, CDR1 SEHNR and CDR2 FQNEAQ (reference sequence). Trimming at V came to 0 bases and at J to 1 base, leaving 17 bases not matched to a gene. CDR3 length: 20 amino acids. The CDR3 is CASSLATYRGRKGTNTEAFF. The CDR3 coding sequence is TGTGCCAGCAGCTTAGCCACCTACAGGGGTCGCAAAGGAACGAACACTGAAGCTTTCTTT. Filled out from reference TRBV7-9 and TRBJ1-1, the complete variable domain reads DTGVSQNPRHKITKRGQNVTFRCDPISEHNRLYWYRQTLGQGPEFLTYFQNEAQLEKSRLLSDRFSAERPKGSFSTLEIQRTEQGDSAMYLCASSLATYRGRKGTNTEAFFGQGTRLTVV.

This clonotype was seen a handful of times. The gene calls are TRBV10-3 and TRBJ2-3; D unclear. The ends were cut back, 8 bases at V and 2 bases at J, with 14 bases in the middle. Germline CDR1 is ENHRY and CDR2 is SYGVKD. The length of the CDR3 is 14 residues. CDR3 DNA: TGTGCCATCTGGGATCGGACCAACACAGATACGCAGTATTTT. Translation gives CAIWDRTNTDTQYF.

This clonotype showed up just a few times. V and J are TRBV5-4 and TRBJ2-7; no definite D call. V dropped 0 bases and J dropped 9 bases, with 7 bases sitting between them. From germline, CDR1 is SGHNT and CDR2 YYREEE (reference sequence). This CDR3 spans 11 amino acids. The CDR3: CASSLGAVQYF. As DNA, the CDR3 is TGTGCCAGCAGCTTGGGGGCAGTGCAGTACTTC.

This clonotype has a count of ten or more. This sequence joins TRBV9 and TRBJ2-5; a possible D gene is TRBD2 (6 bases). Germline values: CDR1 SGDLS, CDR2 YYNGEE. The V end lost 0 bases, the J end lost 7 bases, and 7 bases lay between the germline ends. This CDR3 contains 12 residues. The CDR3 nucleotides read TGTGCCAGCAGCGTAGAGGGAGGGACCCAGTACTTC. This codes for CASSVEGGTQYF.

This clonotype has ten or more counts. This CDR3 is CASSLNRGRANEKLFF. For the CDR3, the DNA is TGTGCCAGCAGTCTCAATCGGGGGCGGGCTAATGAAAAACTGTTTTTT. The J gene is TRBJ1-4, the V gene TRBV28, with TRBD1 as a possible D gene (6 bases). This CDR3 is built from 16 residues. Trimming stripped 5 bases from V and 3 bases from J, with 16 bases between. Germline loops: CDR1 MDHEN, CDR2 SYDVKM. Based on the CDR3 plus reference TRBV28 and TRBJ1-4, the full variable domain is DVKVTQSSRYLVKRTGEKVFLECVQDMDHENMFWYRQDPGLGLRLIYFSYDVKMKEKGDIPEGYSVSREKKERFSLILESASTNQTSMYLCASSLNRGRANEKLFFGSGTQLSVL.

The V and J genes are TRBV4-3 and TRBJ2-2; TRBD2 agrees at 10 bases. This CDR3 has 16 amino acids. The germline CDR1 and CDR2 sequences are LGHNA and YSLEER. V dropped 3 bases and J dropped 6; count of bases not matched to a gene: 7. The CDR3 sequence: CASSQVLAGSSGELFF. As DNA, the CDR3 is TGCGCCAGCAGCCAGGTACTAGCGGGATCTTCCGGGGAGCTGTTTTTT.

In this sample, this clonotype turned up many times. This chain connects TRBV28 to TRBJ2-1; TRBD2 agrees at 8 bases. Trimming cost V 6 bases and J 5 bases; bases outside gene matches: 3. Germline lookup yields CDR1 MDHEN and CDR2 SYDVKM. This CDR3 has 13 residues. The CDR3 is CASSGRGDNEQFF. Here the CDR3 DNA reads TGTGCCAGCAGCGGGAGGGGGGACAATGAGCAGTTCTTC.

At least ten counts were recorded for this clonotype. V gene TRBV20-1 combines with J gene TRBJ1-1; TRBD1 is a possible D gene (5 bases). CDR3 length: 13 residues. V was pared by 3 bases and J by 1 base, with 9 bases between. Germline V gene sequence: CDR1 DFQATT, CDR2 SNEGSKA (reference sequence). CDR3 sequence reads: CSASLGTNTEAFF. The CDR3 DNA reads TGCAGTGCTAGTCTGGGGACGAACACTGAAGCTTTCTTT.

At least ten counts were recorded for this clonotype. V usage is TRBV6-5 and J usage is TRBJ2-3; D perhaps matches TRBD2 (6 bases). V was pared by 2 bases and J by 0 bases, with 9 bases between. The CDR3 is 15 amino acids. CDR1 MNHEY and CDR2 SVGAGI come from the germline V gene. The CDR3 bases are TGTGCCAGCAGTTACGGAGGGGCTAGCACAGATACGCAGTATTTT. Translation: CASSYGGASTDTQYF.

The V and J genes are TRBV24-1 and TRBJ2-7; a possible D gene is TRBD1 (7 bases). Trimming pared 11 bases from V and 2 bases from J, leaving 18 bases between. Germline assignment: CDR1 KGHDR and CDR2 SFDVKD. This CDR3 comprises 14 residues. DNA for the CDR3: TGTGCCAAGAGGCGGGACAGTGGGGCCTACGAGCAGTACTTC. Its translation: CAKRRDSGAYEQYF.

The J gene is TRBJ1-3, the V gene TRBV6-5; D is uncertain. Germline V gene sequence: CDR1 MNHEY, CDR2 SVGAGI. The V and J ends lost 0 bases and 0 bases respectively, with 9 bases between them. The length of the CDR3 is 16 residues. The CDR3 DNA reads TGTGCCAGCAGTTACTCAGGGCCCGCCTCTGGAAACACCATATATTTT. Its translation is CASSYSGPASGNTIYF.

This clonotype was detected only a few times. The V gene is TRBV6-2 or TRBV6-3, the J gene TRBJ2-7, with 7 bases that match TRBD2. Germline assignment: CDR1 MNHEY and CDR2 SVGEGT. J lost 2 bases, V lost 4 bases, and 14 bases had no gene match. This CDR3 is built from 17 residues. For the CDR3, the DNA is TGTGCCAGCAGTTTCTCCCGGGGAACCGGGAGGACCTACGAGCAGTACTTC. It translates to CASSFSRGTGRTYEQYF.

This clonotype was seen at least ten times. The chain combines TRBV14 with TRBJ2-3; D is unclear. V shed 0 bases and J shed 9 bases, with 7 bases lying between them. Per the germline V gene, CDR1 is SGHDN and CDR2 is FVKESK. This CDR3 contains 12 residues. In DNA, the CDR3 is TGTGCCAGCAGCCAAGATACTGTAACGCAGTATTTT. This translates into CASSQDTVTQYF. Complete variable domain (other parts from reference TRBV14 and TRBJ2-3): EAGVTQFPSHSVIEKGQTVTLRCDPISGHDNLYWYRRVMGKEIKFLLHFVKESKQDESGMPNNRFLAERTGGTYSTLKVQPAELEDSGVYFCASSQDTVTQYFGPGTRLTVL.

This clonotype has a count of ten or more. This chain uses TRBV6-6 with TRBJ2-2; TRBD2 might be the D (6 bases). Per germline, CDR1 MNHNY and CDR2 SVGAGI (reference sequence). With 5 bases removed from V and 7 bases from J, the gap between germline ends came to 20 bases. This CDR3 is 16 amino acids long. The CDR3 reads CASSTGQPGEGGELFF. The CDR3 coding sequence is TGTGCCAGCAGTACGGGCCAGCCGGGAGAGGGCGGGGAGCTGTTTTTT.

The CDR3: CASSLSPQTNYGYTF. CDR3 sequence (DNA): TGCGCCAGCAGCTTAAGCCCCCAAACTAACTATGGCTACACCTTC. The V gene is TRBV5-1, the J gene TRBJ1-2, with D unclear. This CDR3 region has 15 residues. Trimming left V 2 bases short and J 0 bases short, with 11 bases between. CDR1 SGHRS and CDR2 YFSETQ come from the germline V gene.

In this sample, this clonotype turned up many times. The CDR3 loop is CASSQWPFSGNTIYF. CDR3 nucleotide sequence: TGTGCCAGCAGCCAATGGCCGTTCTCTGGAAACACCATATATTTT. V is TRBV3-1 and J is TRBJ1-3, with D unresolved. Trimming stripped 2 bases from V and 0 bases from J, with 8 bases between. CDR3 length: 15 residues. Germline CDR1 is LGHDT and CDR2 is YNNKEL (reference sequence).

This clonotype was detected many times. The chain uses TRBV4-2 and TRBJ2-5; 8 bases are a match to TRBD2. CDR1 and CDR2 from the germline V gene are LGHNA and YNFKEQ. With 0 bases clipped from V and 2 bases from J, the junction kept 8 bases outside the gene matches. The CDR3 consists of 17 residues. In DNA form, the CDR3 reads TGTGCCAGCAGCCAAGATCTCAGCGGGGGTTTACAAGAGACCCAGTACTTC. It translates to CASSQDLSGGLQETQYF.

This clonotype showed up many times. V gene TRBV6-5 combines with J gene TRBJ1-1, with D unclear. Trimming pared 2 bases from V and 1 base from J, leaving 2 bases between. The CDR3 sequence is 12 residues long. Germline V gene lookup returns CDR1 MNHEY and CDR2 SVGAGI. CDR3 protein: CASSYKNTEAFF. CDR3 DNA sequence: TGTGCCAGCAGTTACAAGAACACTGAAGCTTTCTTT.

This clonotype was counted at least ten times. CDR3 sequence: CASGTLATGELFF. The DNA for the CDR3 is TGTGCCAGCGGGACACTAGCGACCGGGGAGCTGTTTTTT. The rearrangement uses TRBV6-2 or TRBV6-3 and TRBJ2-2, with TRBD2 as a possible D gene (7 bases). The ends were cut back, 8 bases at V and 5 bases at J, with 12 bases in the middle. The CDR3 sequence is 13 residues long. Germline CDR1 MNHEY, CDR2 SVGEGT.

In this sample, this clonotype turned up many times. The CDR3 protein is CATSRAGIGVKEQFF. CDR3 DNA sequence: TGTGCCACCAGCAGAGCTGGCATTGGGGTTAAGGAGCAGTTCTTC. This chain connects TRBV15 to TRBJ2-1, with unresolved D. The CDR3 is made up of 15 amino acids. Looked up from germline, CDR1 is LNHNV and CDR2 is YYDKDF (reference sequence). Trimming shortened V by 1 base and J by 10 bases, and 17 bases separated the two germline ends.

This clonotype has a count of ten or more. The gene calls are TRBV20-1 and TRBJ2-5; a possible D gene is TRBD2 (6 bases). V was pared by 3 bases and J by 3 bases, with 14 bases between. CDR1 DFQATT and CDR2 SNEGSKA come from the germline V gene (reference sequence). The CDR3 is 14 residues long. This chain's CDR3 is CSASGGETKETQYF. As DNA, the CDR3 is TGCAGTGCTAGCGGGGGAGAAACTAAAGAGACCCAGTACTTC.